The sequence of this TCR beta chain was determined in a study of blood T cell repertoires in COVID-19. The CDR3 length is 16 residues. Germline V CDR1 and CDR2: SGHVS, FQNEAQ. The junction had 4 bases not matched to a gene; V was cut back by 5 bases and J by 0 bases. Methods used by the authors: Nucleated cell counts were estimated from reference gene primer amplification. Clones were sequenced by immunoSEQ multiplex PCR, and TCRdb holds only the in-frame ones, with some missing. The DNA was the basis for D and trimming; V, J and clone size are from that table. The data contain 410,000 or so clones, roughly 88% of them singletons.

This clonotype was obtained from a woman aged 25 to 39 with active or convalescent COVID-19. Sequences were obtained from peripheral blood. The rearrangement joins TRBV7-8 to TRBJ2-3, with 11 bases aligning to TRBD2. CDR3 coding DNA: TGTGCCAGCAGCGCCGGGACTAGCGGAAGCACAGATACGCAGTATTTT. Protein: CASSAGTSGSTDTQYF.